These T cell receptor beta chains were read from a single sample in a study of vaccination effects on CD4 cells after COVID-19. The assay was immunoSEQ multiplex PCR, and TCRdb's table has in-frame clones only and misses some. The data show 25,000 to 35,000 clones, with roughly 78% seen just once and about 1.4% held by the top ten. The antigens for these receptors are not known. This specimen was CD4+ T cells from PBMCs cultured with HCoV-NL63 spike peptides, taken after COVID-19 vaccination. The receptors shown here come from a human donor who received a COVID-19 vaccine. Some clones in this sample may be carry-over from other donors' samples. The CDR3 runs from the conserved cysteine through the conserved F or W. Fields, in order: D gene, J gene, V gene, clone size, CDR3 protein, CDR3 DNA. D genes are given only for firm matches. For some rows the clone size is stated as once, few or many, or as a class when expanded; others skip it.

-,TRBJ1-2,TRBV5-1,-,CASSPGDTAGYRGYTF,TGCGCCAGCAGCCCCGGGGACACTGCGGGTTATCGTGGCTACACCTTC
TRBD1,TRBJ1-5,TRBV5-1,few,CASSLEGGDQPQHF,TGCGCCAGCAGCTTGGAAGGGGGCGACCAGCCCCAGCATTTT
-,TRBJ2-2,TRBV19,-,CASSIRGLSVTSTGELFF,TGTGCCAGTAGTATTAGAGGACTATCCGTAACCTCTACCGGGGAGCTGTTTTTT
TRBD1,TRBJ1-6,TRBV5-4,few,CASSLTGGPYNSPLHF,TGTGCCAGCAGCTTGACAGGGGGCCCCTATAATTCACCCCTCCACTTT
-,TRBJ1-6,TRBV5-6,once,CASTSISYNSPLHF,TGTGCCAGTACGTCCATCTCCTATAATTCACCCCTCCACTTT
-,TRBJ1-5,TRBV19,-,CASSLGGGQPQHF,TGTGCCAGTAGTCTCGGGGGGGGTCAGCCCCAGCATTTT
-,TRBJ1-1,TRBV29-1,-,CSVEGQGKTEAFF,TGCAGCGTTGAAGGGCAGGGAAAAACTGAAGCTTTCTTT
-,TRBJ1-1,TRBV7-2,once,CASRITEVTEAFF,TGTGCCAGCAGGATTACGGAGGTCACTGAAGCTTTCTTT
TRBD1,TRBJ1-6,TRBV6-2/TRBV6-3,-,CASSGGQAGSPLHF,TGTGCCAGCAGTGGCGGACAGGCGGGTTCACCCCTCCACTTT
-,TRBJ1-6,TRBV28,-,CASTKAMNSPLHF,TGTGCCAGCACAAAAGCTATGAATTCACCCCTCCACTTT
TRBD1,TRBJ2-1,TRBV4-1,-,CASSQPADRTNEQFF,TGCGCCAGCAGCCAACCCGCGGACAGGACCAATGAGCAGTTCTTC
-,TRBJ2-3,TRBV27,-,CASSPAGRASTDTQYF,TGTGCCAGCAGCCCCGCTGGTAGGGCTAGCACAGATACGCAGTATTTT
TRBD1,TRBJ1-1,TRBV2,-,CASAGQLNTEAFF,TGTGCCAGCGCGGGACAGCTGAACACTGAAGCTTTCTTT
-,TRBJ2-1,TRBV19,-,CASSKEFRSSYNEQFF,TGTGCCAGTAGTAAGGAGTTCCGAAGCTCCTACAATGAGCAGTTCTTC
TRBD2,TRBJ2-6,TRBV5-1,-,CASSPSSGGGANVLTF,TGCGCCAGCAGCCCAAGTAGCGGGGGTGGGGCCAACGTCCTGACTTTC
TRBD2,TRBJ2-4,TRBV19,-,CASSGGGAKNIQYF,TGTGCCAGTAGCGGCGGGGGAGCCAAAAACATTCAGTACTTC
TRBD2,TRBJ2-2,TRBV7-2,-,CASSLQAGGNTGELFF,TGTGCCAGCAGCCTCCAAGCGGGGGGTAACACCGGGGAGCTGTTTTTT
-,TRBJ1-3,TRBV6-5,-,CASSLREGEVGTIYF,TGTGCCAGCAGTCTCCGGGAAGGGGAGGTCGGGACCATATATTTT
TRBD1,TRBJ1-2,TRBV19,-,CASSETGMVDGYTF,TGTGCCAGTAGTGAGACAGGGATGGTGGATGGCTACACCTTC
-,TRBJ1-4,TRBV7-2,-,CASSLGVKLFF,TGTGCCAGCAGCTTAGGAGTAAAACTGTTTTTT
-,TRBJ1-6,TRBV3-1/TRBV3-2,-,CASSQGGATGDSPLHF,TGTGCCAGCAGCCAAGGGGGGGCCACAGGAGATTCACCCCTCCACTTT
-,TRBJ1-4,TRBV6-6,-,CASSDWGEKLFF,TGTGCCAGCTCGGACTGGGGGGAAAAACTGTTTTTT
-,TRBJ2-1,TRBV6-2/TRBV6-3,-,CASSYSERVLDNEQFF,TGTGCCAGCAGTTACTCCGAAAGGGTTCTGGACAATGAGCAGTTCTTC
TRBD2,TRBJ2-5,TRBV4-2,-,CASSRAGAGETQYF,TGTGCCAGCAGCCGAGCGGGGGCGGGAGAGACCCAGTACTTC
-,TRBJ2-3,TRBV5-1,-,CASSLGQSTDTQYF,TGCGCCAGCAGCTTGGGTCAAAGCACAGATACGCAGTATTTT
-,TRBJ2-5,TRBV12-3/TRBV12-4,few,CASSRGHQETQYF,TGTGCCAGCAGCCGAGGACACCAAGAGACCCAGTACTTC
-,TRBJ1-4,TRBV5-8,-,CASSLPSGLPGEKLFF,TGTGCCAGCAGCTTGCCCTCAGGCCTACCAGGGGAAAAACTGTTTTTT
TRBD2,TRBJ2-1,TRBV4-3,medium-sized,CASSHLGLASHEQFF,TGCGCCAGCAGCCACCTCGGACTAGCTTCCCATGAGCAGTTCTTC
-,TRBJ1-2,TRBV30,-,CAWSPPGPRTNYGYTF,TGTGCCTGGAGTCCCCCGGGACCGCGAACAAACTATGGCTACACCTTC
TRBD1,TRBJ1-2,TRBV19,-,CASSNNQQGDYTF,TGTGCCAGTAGCAACAATCAACAGGGGGACTACACCTTC
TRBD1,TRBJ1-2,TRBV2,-,CASRDRGPGYTF,TGTGCCAGCAGGGACAGGGGGCCTGGCTACACCTTC
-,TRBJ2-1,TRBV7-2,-,CASSTGTPSYNEQFF,TGTGCCAGCAGCACGGGGACCCCGAGTTACAATGAGCAGTTCTTC
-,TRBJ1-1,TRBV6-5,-,CASRGQTVPGPIAFF,TGTGCCAGCAGGGGCCAAACGGTCCCGGGCCCGATAGCTTTCTTT
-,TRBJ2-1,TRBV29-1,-,CSVDPSLRRGYSYNEQFF,TGCAGCGTTGACCCCTCCCTAAGGCGGGGATACTCCTACAATGAGCAGTTCTTC
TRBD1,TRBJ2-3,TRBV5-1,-,CASSSDRAADTQYF,TGCGCCAGCAGCAGCGACAGGGCGGCAGATACGCAGTATTTT
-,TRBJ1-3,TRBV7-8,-,CASSSWGGPSGNTIYF,TGTGCCAGCAGCTCCTGGGGCGGGCCCTCTGGAAACACCATATATTTT
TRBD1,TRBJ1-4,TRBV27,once,CASSRQGRATNEKLFF,TGTGCCAGCAGCCGACAGGGGCGGGCAACTAATGAAAAACTGTTTTTT
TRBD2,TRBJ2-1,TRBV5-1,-,CASSLISGGTYNEQFF,TGCGCCAGCAGCTTAATAAGCGGGGGTACCTACAATGAGCAGTTCTTC
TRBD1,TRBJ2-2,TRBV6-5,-,CASSDRGRGELFF,TGTGCCAGCAGCGACAGGGGACGCGGGGAGCTGTTTTTT
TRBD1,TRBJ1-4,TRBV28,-,CASSLRTGGSEKLFF,TGTGCCAGCAGTCTCCGGACAGGGGGCTCTGAAAAACTGTTTTTT
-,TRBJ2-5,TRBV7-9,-,CASSLSVVGQETQYF,TGTGCCAGCAGCCTCTCAGTAGTTGGTCAAGAGACCCAGTACTTC
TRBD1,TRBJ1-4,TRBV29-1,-,CSAQGAGNEKLFF,TGCAGCGCACAGGGGGCCGGTAATGAAAAACTGTTTTTT
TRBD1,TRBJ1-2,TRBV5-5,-,CASSGKMTGAGYTF,TGTGCCAGCAGCGGCAAAATGACAGGGGCTGGCTACACCTTC
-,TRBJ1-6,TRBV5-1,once,CASSLDGQGNSPLHF,TGCGCCAGCAGCTTGGACGGCCAGGGTAATTCACCCCTCCACTTT
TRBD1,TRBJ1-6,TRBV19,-,CASSKDRVSPLHF,TGTGCCAGTAGTAAGGACAGGGTTTCACCCCTCCACTTT
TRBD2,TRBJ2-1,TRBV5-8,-,CASSPNDRGGNEQFF,TGTGCCAGCAGTCCCAATGACCGCGGGGGGAATGAGCAGTTCTTC
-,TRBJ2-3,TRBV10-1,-,CASSDQGSGTDTQYF,TGCGCCAGCAGTGATCAGGGCTCGGGCACAGATACGCAGTATTTT
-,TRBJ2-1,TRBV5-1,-,CASSLGSYNEQFF,TGCGCCAGCAGCTTAGGCTCCTACAATGAGCAGTTCTTC
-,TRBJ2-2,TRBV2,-,CASREGWGTGELFF,TGTGCCAGCAGAGAGGGGTGGGGAACCGGGGAGCTGTTTTTT
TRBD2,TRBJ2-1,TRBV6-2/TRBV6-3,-,CASSLRGGAYNEQFF,TGTGCCAGCAGTTTGCGGGGGGGCGCCTACAATGAGCAGTTCTTC
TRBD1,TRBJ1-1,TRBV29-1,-,CSVGKTGVNTEAFF,TGCAGCGTTGGCAAAACAGGGGTGAACACTGAAGCTTTCTTT
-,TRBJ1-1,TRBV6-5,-,CASSPQGFVEAFF,TGTGCCAGCAGTCCCCAGGGGTTCGTTGAAGCTTTCTTT